This T cell receptor (beta chain) came from a study of blood T cell repertoires in COVID-19. Study details: Whether acute or convalescent, the COVID-19 samples came from the United States, Italy and Spain. PBMCs, B-cell-depleted T cells, or T cells provided the cDNA or gDNA that made up the material.

Source study methods: From reference gene primer amplification, estimates of nucleated cell counts were derived. This table comes from immunoSEQ multiplex PCR, and its TCRdb copy is limited to in-frame clones, with some not included. D and trimming come from the DNA, and the V and J calls and clone size come from that table. The data contain some 25,000 clones, around 87% of them singletons. The TCR originated in a man in his fifties with active COVID-19. The sequencing sample was made of peripheral blood.

The CDR3 DNA is TGTGCCAGCAGCGTTTTAGAGTCCGGGGAGCTGTTTTTT. It encodes CASSVLESGELFF. V is TRBV9 and J is TRBJ2-2; D unclear. CDR1 is SGDLS, CDR2 YYNGEE, per germline. V was clipped by 2 bases and J by 6 bases, with 8 bases between them. The CDR3 spans 13 residues.